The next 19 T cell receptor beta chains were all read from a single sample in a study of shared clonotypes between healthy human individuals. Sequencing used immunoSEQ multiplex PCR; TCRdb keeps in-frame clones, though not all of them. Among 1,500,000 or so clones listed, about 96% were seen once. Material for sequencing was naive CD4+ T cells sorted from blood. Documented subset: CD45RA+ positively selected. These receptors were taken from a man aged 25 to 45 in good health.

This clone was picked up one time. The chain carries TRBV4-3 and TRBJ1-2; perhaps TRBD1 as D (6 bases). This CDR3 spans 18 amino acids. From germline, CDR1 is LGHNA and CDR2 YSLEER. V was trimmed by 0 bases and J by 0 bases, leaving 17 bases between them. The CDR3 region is CASSQDRQGRFPNYGYTF. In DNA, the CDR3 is TGCGCCAGCAGCCAAGATCGCCAGGGGCGTTTTCCTAACTATGGCTACACCTTC.

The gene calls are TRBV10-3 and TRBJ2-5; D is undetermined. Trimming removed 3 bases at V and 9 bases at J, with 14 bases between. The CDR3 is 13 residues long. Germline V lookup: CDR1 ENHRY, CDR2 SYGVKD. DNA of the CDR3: TGTGCCATCAGTGAAATAGTCAGGACGCCCCAGTACTTC. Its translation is CAISEIVRTPQYF.

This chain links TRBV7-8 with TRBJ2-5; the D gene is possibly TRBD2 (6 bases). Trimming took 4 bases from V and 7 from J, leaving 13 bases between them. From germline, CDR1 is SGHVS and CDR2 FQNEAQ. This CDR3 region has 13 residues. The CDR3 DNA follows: TGTGCCAGCAGCTCCGGTGGAGGGGTGACCCAGTACTTC. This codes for CASSSGGGVTQYF.

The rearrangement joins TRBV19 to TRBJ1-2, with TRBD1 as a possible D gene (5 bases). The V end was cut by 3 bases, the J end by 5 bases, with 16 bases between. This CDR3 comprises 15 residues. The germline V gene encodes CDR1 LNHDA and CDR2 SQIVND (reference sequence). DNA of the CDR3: TGTGCCAGTAGTATGGGACTGGGACGAGAGTATGGCTACACCTTC. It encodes CASSMGLGREYGYTF.

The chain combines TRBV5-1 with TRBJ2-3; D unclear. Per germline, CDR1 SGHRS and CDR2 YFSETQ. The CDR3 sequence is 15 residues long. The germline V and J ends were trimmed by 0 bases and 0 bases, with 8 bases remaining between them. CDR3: CASSLDPPSTDTQYF. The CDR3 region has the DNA TGCGCCAGCAGCTTGGATCCCCCGAGCACAGATACGCAGTATTTT.

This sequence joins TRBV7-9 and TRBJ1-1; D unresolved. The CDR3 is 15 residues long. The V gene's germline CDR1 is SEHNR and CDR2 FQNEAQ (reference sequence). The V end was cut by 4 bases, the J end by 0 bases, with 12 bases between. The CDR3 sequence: CASSSVNGMNTEAFF. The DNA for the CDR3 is TGTGCCAGCAGCTCCGTGAACGGGATGAACACTGAAGCTTTCTTT.

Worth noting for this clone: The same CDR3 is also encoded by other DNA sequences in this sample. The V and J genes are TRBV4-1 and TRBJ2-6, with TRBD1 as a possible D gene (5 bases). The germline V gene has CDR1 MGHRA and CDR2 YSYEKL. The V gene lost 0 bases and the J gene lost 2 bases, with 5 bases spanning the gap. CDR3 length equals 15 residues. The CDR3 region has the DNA TGCGCCAGCAGCCAAGAAGGGGCTGGGGCCAACGTCCTGACTTTC. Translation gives CASSQEGAGANVLTF.

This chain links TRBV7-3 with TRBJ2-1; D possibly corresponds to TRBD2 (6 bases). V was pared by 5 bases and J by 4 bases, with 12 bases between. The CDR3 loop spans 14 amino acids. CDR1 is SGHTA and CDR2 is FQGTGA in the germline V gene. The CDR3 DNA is TGTGCCAGCAGCGCGGGTCTAGCGTACAATGAGCAGTTCTTC. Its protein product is CASSAGLAYNEQFF.

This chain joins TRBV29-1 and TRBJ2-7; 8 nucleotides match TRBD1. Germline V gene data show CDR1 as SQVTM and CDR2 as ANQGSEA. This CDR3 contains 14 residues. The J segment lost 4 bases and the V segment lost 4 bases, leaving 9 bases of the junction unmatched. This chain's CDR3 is CSVAYTGGGYEQYF. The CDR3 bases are TGCAGCGTTGCTTATACAGGGGGTGGTTACGAGCAGTACTTC.

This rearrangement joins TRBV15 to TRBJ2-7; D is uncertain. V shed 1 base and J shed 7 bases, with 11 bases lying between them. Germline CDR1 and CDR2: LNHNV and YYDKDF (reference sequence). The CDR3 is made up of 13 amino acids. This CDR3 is CATSRVYLGEQYF. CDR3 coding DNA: TGTGCCACCAGCAGAGTATATTTGGGTGAGCAGTACTTC.

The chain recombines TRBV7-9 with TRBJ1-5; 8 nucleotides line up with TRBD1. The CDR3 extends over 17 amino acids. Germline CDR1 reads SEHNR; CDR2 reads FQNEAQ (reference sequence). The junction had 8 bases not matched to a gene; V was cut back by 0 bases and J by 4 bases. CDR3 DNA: TGTGCCAGCAGCTTAGCGAACAGGGGGAGTAAGAATCAGCCCCAGCATTTT. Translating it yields CASSLANRGSKNQPQHF.

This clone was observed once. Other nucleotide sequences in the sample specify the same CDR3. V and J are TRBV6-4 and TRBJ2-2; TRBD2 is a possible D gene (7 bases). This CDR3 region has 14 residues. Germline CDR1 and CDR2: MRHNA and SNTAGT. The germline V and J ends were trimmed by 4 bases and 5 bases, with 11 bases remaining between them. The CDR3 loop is CASSVQGGTGELFF. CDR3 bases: TGTGCCAGCAGTGTACAGGGAGGGACCGGGGAGCTGTTTTTT.

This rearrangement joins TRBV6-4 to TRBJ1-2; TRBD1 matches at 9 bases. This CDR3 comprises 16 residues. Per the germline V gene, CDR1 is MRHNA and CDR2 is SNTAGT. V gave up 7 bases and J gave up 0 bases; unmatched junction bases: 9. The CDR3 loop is CASKPTGGATNYGYTF. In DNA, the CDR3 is TGTGCCAGCAAACCGACAGGGGGGGCCACTAACTATGGCTACACCTTC.

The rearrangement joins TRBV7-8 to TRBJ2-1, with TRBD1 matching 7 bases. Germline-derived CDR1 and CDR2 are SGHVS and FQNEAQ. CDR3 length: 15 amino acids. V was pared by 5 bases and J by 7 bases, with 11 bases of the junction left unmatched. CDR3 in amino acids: CASSPTTNRGNEQFF. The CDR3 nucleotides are TGTGCCAGCAGCCCGACGACGAACAGGGGAAATGAGCAGTTCTTC.

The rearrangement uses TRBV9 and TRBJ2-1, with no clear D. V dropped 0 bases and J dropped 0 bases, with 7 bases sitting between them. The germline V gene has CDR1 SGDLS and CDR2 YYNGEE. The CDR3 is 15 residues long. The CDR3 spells CASSVGPDSYNEQFF. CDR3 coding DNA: TGTGCCAGCAGCGTAGGCCCGGACTCCTACAATGAGCAGTTCTTC. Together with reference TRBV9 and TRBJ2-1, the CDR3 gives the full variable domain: DSGVTQTPKHLITATGQRVTLRCSPRSGDLSVYWYQQSLDQGLQFLIQYYNGEERAKGNILERFSAQQFPDLHSELNLSSLELGDSALYFCASSVGPDSYNEQFFGPGTRLTVL.

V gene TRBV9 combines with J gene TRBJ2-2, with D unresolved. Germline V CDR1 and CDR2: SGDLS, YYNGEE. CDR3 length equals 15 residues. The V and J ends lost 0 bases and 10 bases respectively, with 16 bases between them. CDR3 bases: TGTGCCAGCAGCGTAGACTTTACCTATAGGGAGGAGCTGTTTTTT. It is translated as CASSVDFTYREELFF.

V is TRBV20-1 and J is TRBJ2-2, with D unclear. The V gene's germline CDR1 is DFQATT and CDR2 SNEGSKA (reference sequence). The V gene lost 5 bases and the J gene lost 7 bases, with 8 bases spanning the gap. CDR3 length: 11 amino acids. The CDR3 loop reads CSASKNGELFF. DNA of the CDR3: TGCAGTGCTTCTAAAAACGGGGAGCTGTTTTTT.

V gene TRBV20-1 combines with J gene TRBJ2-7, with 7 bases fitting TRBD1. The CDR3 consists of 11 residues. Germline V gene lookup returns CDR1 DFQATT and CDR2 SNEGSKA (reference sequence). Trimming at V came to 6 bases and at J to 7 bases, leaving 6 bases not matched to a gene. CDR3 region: CSAIDREEQYF. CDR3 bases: TGCAGTGCAATCGACAGGGAAGAGCAGTACTTC.

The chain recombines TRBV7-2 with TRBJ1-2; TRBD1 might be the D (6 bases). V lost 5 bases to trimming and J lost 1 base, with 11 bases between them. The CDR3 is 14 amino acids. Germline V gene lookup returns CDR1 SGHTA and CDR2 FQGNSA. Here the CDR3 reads CASSLGGVNYGYTF. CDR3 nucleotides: TGTGCCAGCAGCCTAGGGGGAGTTAACTATGGCTACACCTTC. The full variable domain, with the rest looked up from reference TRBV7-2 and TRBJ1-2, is GAGVSQSPSNKVTEKGKDVELRCDPISGHTALYWYRQSLGQGLEFLIYFQGNSAPDKSGLPSDRFSAERTGGSVSTLTIQRTQQEDSAVYLCASSLGGVNYGYTFGSGTRLTVV.